This T cell receptor beta chain came from a study of blood T cells in healthy people across ages. A second PCR, run for 7 to 11 cycles, used a sample-barcoded 5' primer plus a J-beta primer mix. The authors tagged each cDNA molecule using a template-switch adaptor with 12 random nucleotides. Sequencing of every sample gave 2.5 million or more CDR3-containing paired-end reads. TCRdb passed the 5' RACE reads through MiXCR, listing each CDR3 protein once. This table holds 590,000 or so distinct CDR3 sequences, roughly 30% found once. Trimming took off 6 bases at V and 10 bases at J, with 22 bases between the two ends. The CDR3 sequence is 15 residues long. In germline, CDR1 is SGHAT, CDR2 FQNNGV.

The genes are TRBV11-2 and TRBJ2-1, with D unresolved. The receptor's source is a woman older than 75 in good health. Material for sequencing was blood. CDR3 in amino acids: CASSAAKVNSYEQFF. For the CDR3, the DNA is TGTGCCAGCAGTGCCGCCAAGGTTAACTCCTACGAGCAGTTCTTC.